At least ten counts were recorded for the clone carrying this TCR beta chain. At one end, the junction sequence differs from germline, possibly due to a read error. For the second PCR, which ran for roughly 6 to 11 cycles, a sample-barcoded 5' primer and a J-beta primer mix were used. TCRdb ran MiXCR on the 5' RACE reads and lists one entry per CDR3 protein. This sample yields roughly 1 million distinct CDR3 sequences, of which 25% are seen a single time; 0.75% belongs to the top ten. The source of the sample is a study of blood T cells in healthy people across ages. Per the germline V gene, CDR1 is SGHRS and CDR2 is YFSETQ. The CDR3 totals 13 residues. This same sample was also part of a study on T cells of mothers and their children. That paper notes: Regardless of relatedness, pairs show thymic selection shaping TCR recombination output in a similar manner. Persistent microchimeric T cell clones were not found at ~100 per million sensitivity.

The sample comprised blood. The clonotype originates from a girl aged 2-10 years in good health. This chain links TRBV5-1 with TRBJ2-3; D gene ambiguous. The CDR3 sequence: CASSLGFTDTQYF. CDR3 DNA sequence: TGTGCCAGCAGTTTGGGCTTCACAGATACGCAGTATTTT.